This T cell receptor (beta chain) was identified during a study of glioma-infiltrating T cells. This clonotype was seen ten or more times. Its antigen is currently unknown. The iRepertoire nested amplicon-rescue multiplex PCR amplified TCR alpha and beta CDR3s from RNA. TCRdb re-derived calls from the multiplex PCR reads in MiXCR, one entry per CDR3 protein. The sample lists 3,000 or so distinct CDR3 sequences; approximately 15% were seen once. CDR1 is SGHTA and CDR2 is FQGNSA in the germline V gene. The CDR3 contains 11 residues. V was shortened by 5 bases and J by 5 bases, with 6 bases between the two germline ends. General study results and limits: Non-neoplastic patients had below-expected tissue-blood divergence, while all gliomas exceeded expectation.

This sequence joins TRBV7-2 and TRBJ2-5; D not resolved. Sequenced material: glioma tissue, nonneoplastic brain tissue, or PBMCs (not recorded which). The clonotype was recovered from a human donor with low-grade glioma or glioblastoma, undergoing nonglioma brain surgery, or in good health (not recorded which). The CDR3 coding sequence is TGTGCCAGCAGCCCTAGGGAGACCCAGTACTTC. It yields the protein CASSPRETQYF.